What follows are 29 T cell receptor beta chains derived from one specimen sequenced in a study of T cell responses to AZD1222 COVID-19 vaccine. Repertoires were generated with immunoSEQ multiplex PCR, while TCRdb's copy carries only in-frame clones and drops some. This sample has about 140,000 clones, with approximately 92% found just once. Source: peripheral blood, taken 28 days after the second AZD1222 dose. These receptor sequences come from an adult who received the AZD1222 COVID-19 vaccine.

The V and J genes are TRBV6-5 and TRBJ1-1; 8 bases map to TRBD1. CDR1 and CDR2 (germline): MNHEY, SVGAGI. This CDR3 spans 13 amino acids. Trimming removed 11 bases from V and 2 bases from J; junction bases left unmatched: 7. CDR3 sequence (DNA): TGTGCCGTTAAGACAGGGGCCAACACTGAAGCTTTCTTT. Translation: CAVKTGANTEAFF.

The chain links TRBV4-1 to TRBJ2-7; 7 positions agree with TRBD1. Unmatched junction bases numbered 4, after V lost 2 bases and J lost 3 bases. Germline V gene data show CDR1 as MGHRA and CDR2 as YSYEKL. This CDR3 has 14 residues. CDR3 protein: CASSQTDRDYEQYF. For the CDR3, the DNA is TGCGCCAGCAGCCAAACAGACAGGGACTACGAGCAGTACTTC.

The chain is built from TRBV6-5 and TRBJ2-5; tentative D call: TRBD1 (8 bases). CDR1 is MNHEY and CDR2 is SVGAGI in the germline V gene. There are 14 residues in the CDR3. The V and J ends lost 6 bases and 5 bases respectively, with 16 bases between them. CDR3 DNA sequence: TGTGCCAGCAGACCACCACAGGGGGGGGAGACCCAGTACTTC. This codes for CASRPPQGGETQYF.

This clone was observed once. V gene TRBV5-6 combines with J gene TRBJ1-5; 9 bases align to TRBD1. Germline loops: CDR1 SGHDT, CDR2 YYEEEE. The ends lost 3 bases at V and 4 bases at J; junction bases unmatched: 5. This CDR3 contains 15 residues. CDR3 sequence: CASSSGDRVNQPQHF. The CDR3, as DNA: TGTGCCAGCAGCTCAGGGGACAGGGTTAATCAGCCCCAGCATTTT.

The chain is built from TRBV7-3 and TRBJ2-5; D might be TRBD2 (5 bases). Between the trimmed V and J ends, which lost 3 bases and 4 bases, there was a span of 9 bases. This CDR3 comprises 13 residues. Germline V gives CDR1 SGHTA, CDR2 FQGTGA. DNA for the CDR3: TGTGCCAGCAGCTTCTCCGGGGTAGAGACCCAGTACTTC. This codes for CASSFSGVETQYF.

The chain joins TRBV30 to TRBJ1-6, with 8 bases fitting TRBD1. The length of the CDR3 is 14 residues. V lost 0 bases, J lost 10 bases, and 5 bases stayed unmatched. CDR1 and CDR2 from the germline V gene are GTSNPN and SVGIG (reference sequence). CDR3 nucleotide sequence: TGTGCCTGGAGTGTACCAGGGGGCGGGTCACCCCTCCACTTT. It translates to CAWSVPGGGSPLHF.

This chain joins TRBV9 and TRBJ2-7; TRBD1 matches at 7 bases. CDR3 size: 12 residues. CDR1 is SGDLS and CDR2 is YYNGEE in the germline V gene. V shed 3 bases, J shed 9 bases, and the junction held 6 bases outside the gene matches. CDR3 nucleotides: TGTGCCAGCAGCGCTAGGGACAGTGGGCAGTACTTC. Residues: CASSARDSGQYF.

The chain couples TRBV10-3 to TRBJ1-2; D is unclear. Germline assignment: CDR1 ENHRY and CDR2 SYGVKD. V was clipped by 0 bases and J by 3 bases, with 8 bases between them. This CDR3 comprises 14 residues. CDR3 bases: TGTGCCATCAGTGAGTCGGATAGGGACTATGGCTACACCTTC. It codes for CAISESDRDYGYTF.

The genes are TRBV6-5 and TRBJ1-1; 10 bases fit TRBD1. CDR3 length: 14 residues. With 6 bases clipped from V and 7 bases from J, the junction kept 8 bases outside the gene matches. Germline V CDR1 and CDR2: MNHEY, SVGAGI. The CDR3 protein is CASRKTGGVGEAFF. The DNA for the CDR3 is TGTGCCAGCAGGAAGACAGGGGGCGTGGGTGAAGCTTTCTTT.

The gene calls are TRBV6-5 and TRBJ1-5; D is ambiguous. The CDR3 is made up of 13 amino acids. Germline V gene lookup returns CDR1 MNHEY and CDR2 SVGAGI. Trimming stripped 4 bases from V and 0 bases from J, with 4 bases between. The DNA of the CDR3 is TGTGCCAGCAGTTCAGGTAGCAATCAGCCCCAGCATTTT. It yields the protein CASSSGSNQPQHF.

The V call is TRBV6-6, the J call TRBJ1-5; maybe TRBD1 (6 bases). Germline-derived CDR1 and CDR2 are MNHNY and SVGAGI (reference sequence). The CDR3 runs to 13 residues. V shed 5 bases and J shed 4 bases, with 9 bases lying between them. This chain's CDR3 is CASSATGNQPQHF. CDR3 nucleotide sequence: TGTGCCAGCAGTGCCACAGGGAATCAGCCCCAGCATTTT.

V gene TRBV19 combines with J gene TRBJ2-7; D is unclear. The V end lost 1 base, the J end lost 5 bases, and 18 bases lay between the germline ends. The CDR3 is made up of 16 amino acids. Germline CDR1 LNHDA, CDR2 SQIVND (reference sequence). CDR3 loop: CASSIVPAETRNEQYF. CDR3 bases: TGTGCCAGTAGTATAGTCCCGGCCGAAACCAGGAACGAGCAGTACTTC.

This clone was seen once. The J gene is TRBJ1-2, the V gene TRBV6-5; D is unresolved. The CDR3 totals 13 residues. V was trimmed by 8 bases and J by 4 bases, leaving 14 bases between them. The germline CDR1 and CDR2 sequences are MNHEY and SVGAGI. For the CDR3, the DNA is TGTGCCAGCCGAGCCGCGGTGGGCTATGGCTACACCTTC. Translated, it gives CASRAAVGYGYTF.

The chain has TRBV30 and TRBJ1-1, with D perhaps TRBD1 (6 bases). From germline, CDR1 is GTSNPN and CDR2 SVGIG (reference sequence). V was shortened by 3 bases and J by 4 bases, with 18 bases between the two germline ends. The CDR3 contains 15 residues. In nucleotides, the CDR3 is TGTGCCTGGAGCATAAGGGGGGCTACGGGCACTGAAGCTTTCTTT. It encodes CAWSIRGATGTEAFF.

This clone was seen only once. The gene calls are TRBV27 and TRBJ1-1; TRBD1 is a possible D gene (6 bases). Germline CDR1 MNHEY, CDR2 SMNVEV (reference sequence). The CDR3 consists of 17 residues. Trimming removed 6 bases at V and 3 bases at J, with 23 bases between. CDR3 in DNA: TGTGCCAGCAGCAATACAGGGTGGTGGGGTTTCGACACTGAAGCTTTCTTT. Protein product: CASSNTGWWGFDTEAFF.

The chain is built from TRBV30 and TRBJ2-2, with 8 bases fitting TRBD2. V was pared by 4 bases and J by 1 base, with 8 bases of the junction left unmatched. Looked up from germline, CDR1 is GTSNPN and CDR2 is SVGIG (reference sequence). The CDR3 contains 16 residues. The CDR3 nucleotides are TGTGCCTGGAAATTAGCGGGGCGGCAGAACACCGGGGAGCTGTTTTTT. It codes for CAWKLAGRQNTGELFF.

This clone was seen once. The rearrangement uses TRBV3-1 (or the pseudogene TRBV3-2) and TRBJ1-1, with 7 bases fitting TRBD1. The trim removed 4 bases at V and 1 base at J, leaving 9 bases unmatched. The CDR3 is made up of 16 amino acids. Germline V lookup: CDR1 LGHDT, CDR2 YNNKEL (reference sequence). The DNA of the CDR3 is TGTGCCAGCAGCCCGAGGACGGGACAGACGAACACTGAAGCTTTCTTT. Translation gives CASSPRTGQTNTEAFF.

This clone was seen only a few times. The chain uses TRBV27 and TRBJ2-1, with TRBD1 matching 7 bases. Germline values: CDR1 MNHEY, CDR2 SMNVEV (reference sequence). CDR3 size: 14 residues. V shed 2 bases, J shed 8 bases, and the junction held 6 bases outside the gene matches. CDR3 nucleotides: TGTGCCAGCAGTTTAACGGACAGGTACCATGAGCAGTTCTTC. Amino acid sequence: CASSLTDRYHEQFF.

The rearrangement joins TRBV10-2 to TRBJ1-2, with 9 positions matching TRBD1. J gave up 8 bases and V 0 bases, and 7 bases lay outside the gene matches. CDR1 and CDR2 from the germline V gene are WSHSY and SAAADI. This CDR3 comprises 15 residues. CDR3 loop: CASSESGQGLGGYTF. The CDR3 DNA follows: TGCGCCAGCAGTGAGTCAGGACAGGGGCTAGGGGGCTACACCTTC.

The genes are TRBV19 and TRBJ1-2; no definite D call. The germline V gene has CDR1 LNHDA and CDR2 SQIVND (reference sequence). Trimming removed 10 bases at V and 6 bases at J, with 15 bases between. This CDR3 is built from 12 residues. For the CDR3, the DNA is TGTGCCACGAACGACCTCCGGGATGGCTACACCTTC. Translating it yields CATNDLRDGYTF.

This clone came up once. The chain links TRBV28 to TRBJ1-6, with D hard to call. Between the trimmed V and J ends, which lost 3 bases and 11 bases, there was a span of 8 bases. Germline CDR1 is MDHEN and CDR2 is SYDVKM. The CDR3 spans 12 residues. The CDR3 region is CASSFVVTPLHF. The DNA of the CDR3 is TGTGCCAGCAGTTTTGTCGTGACACCCCTCCACTTT. The full variable domain, with the rest looked up from reference TRBV28 and TRBJ1-6, is DVKVTQSSRYLVKRTGEKVFLECVQDMDHENMFWYRQDPGLGLRLIYFSYDVKMKEKGDIPEGYSVSREKKERFSLILESASTNQTSMYLCASSFVVTPLHFGNGTRLTVT.

This sequence joins TRBV6-1 and TRBJ2-1; D remains unclear. This CDR3 has 13 amino acids. Germline CDR1 and CDR2: MNHNS and SASEGT. V lost 2 bases to trimming and J lost 3 bases, with 5 bases between them. DNA of the CDR3: TGTGCCAGCAGTGAACACCTCTACAATGAGCAGTTCTTC. It is translated as CASSEHLYNEQFF.

This chain joins TRBV30 and TRBJ2-3; D remains unclear. With 4 bases removed from V and 5 bases from J, the gap between germline ends came to 13 bases. The CDR3 extends over 13 amino acids. CDR1 is GTSNPN, CDR2 SVGIG, per germline (reference sequence). The CDR3 DNA reads as TGTGCCTGGAATTGGAGTAGGAGAGATACGCAGTATTTT. It encodes CAWNWSRRDTQYF.

This chain joins TRBV7-2 and TRBJ1-2; 7 bases fit TRBD1. The V gene end was trimmed by 1 base and the J gene end by 8 bases; junction bases not matched to a gene: 7. CDR1 and CDR2 (germline): SGHTA, FQGNSA. The CDR3 spans 14 residues. The CDR3 DNA reads TGTGCCAGCAGCTTAGAAACAGGGGTTGAAGGCTACACCTTC. Translation: CASSLETGVEGYTF.

The rearrangement links TRBV6-1 to TRBJ2-1; unclear D gene. Trimming cost V 6 bases and J 3 bases, with 12 bases left between them. CDR1 is MNHNS and CDR2 is SASEGT in the germline V gene. The length of the CDR3 is 14 residues. CDR3 sequence reads: CASRTPLVYNEQFF. DNA for the CDR3: TGTGCCAGCAGAACTCCATTGGTCTACAATGAGCAGTTCTTC.

The J gene is TRBJ1-1, the V gene TRBV2; D is unclear. V lost 3 bases and J 7 bases, leaving 15 bases between the germline ends. Germline CDR1 is SNHLY and CDR2 is FYNNEI. This CDR3 is built from 14 residues. The CDR3 coding sequence is TGTGCCAGCAGTGAGGAGCTTAGGTTCTATGAAGCTTTCTTT. It is translated as CASSEELRFYEAFF.

This sequence joins TRBV30 and TRBJ1-1; 7 nucleotides match TRBD1. J gave up 0 bases and V 5 bases, and 12 bases lay outside the gene matches. Germline V lookup: CDR1 GTSNPN, CDR2 SVGIG (reference sequence). This CDR3 region has 16 residues. The CDR3 protein is CAWRDKGAGVNTEAFF. The CDR3 DNA is TGTGCCTGGCGAGACAAGGGGGCCGGAGTGAACACTGAAGCTTTCTTT.

The rearrangement uses TRBV9 and TRBJ2-7; 8 bases are shared with TRBD2. J gave up 4 bases and V 0 bases, and 9 bases lay outside the gene matches. The CDR3 totals 16 residues. Germline lookup yields CDR1 SGDLS and CDR2 YYNGEE. CDR3 protein: CASSVDGGGGRYEQYF. CDR3 nucleotides: TGTGCCAGCAGCGTAGATGGTGGCGGGGGGCGATACGAGCAGTACTTC. The variable domain in full, with the rest retrieved from reference TRBV9 and TRBJ2-7, is DSGVTQTPKHLITATGQRVTLRCSPRSGDLSVYWYQQSLDQGLQFLIQYYNGEERAKGNILERFSAQQFPDLHSELNLSSLELGDSALYFCASSVDGGGGRYEQYFGPGTRLTVT.

This clone was counted once. The chain links TRBV18 to TRBJ2-7, with D perhaps assigned TRBD1 or TRBD2 (5 bases each). The CDR3 consists of 15 residues. V dropped 3 bases and J dropped 2 bases, with 14 bases sitting between them. Germline V gene sequence: CDR1 KGHSH, CDR2 LQKENI. The CDR3 loop is CASSPPGRETYEQYF. The CDR3 DNA reads TGTGCCAGCTCACCTCCGGGACGGGAAACCTACGAGCAGTACTTC.